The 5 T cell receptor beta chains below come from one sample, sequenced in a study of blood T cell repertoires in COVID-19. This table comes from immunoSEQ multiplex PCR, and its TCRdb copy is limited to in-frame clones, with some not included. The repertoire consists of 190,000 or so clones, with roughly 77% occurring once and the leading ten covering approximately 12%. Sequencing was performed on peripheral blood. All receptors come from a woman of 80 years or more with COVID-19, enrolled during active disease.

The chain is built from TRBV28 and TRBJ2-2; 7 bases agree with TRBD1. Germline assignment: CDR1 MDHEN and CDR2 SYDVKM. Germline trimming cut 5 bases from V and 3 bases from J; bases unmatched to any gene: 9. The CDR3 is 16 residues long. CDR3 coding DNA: TGTGCCAGCAGTCGCCCGACAGGGTGGTACACCGGGGAGCTGTTTTTT. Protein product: CASSRPTGWYTGELFF.

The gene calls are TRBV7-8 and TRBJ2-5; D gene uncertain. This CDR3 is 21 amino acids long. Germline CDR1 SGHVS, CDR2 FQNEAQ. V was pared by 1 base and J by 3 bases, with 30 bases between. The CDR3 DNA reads TGTGCCAGCAGCTTAGTCTTCTCCCGTCCTCCGGTTAATTCCCCGAAAGAGACCCAGTACTTC. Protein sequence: CASSLVFSRPPVNSPKETQYF. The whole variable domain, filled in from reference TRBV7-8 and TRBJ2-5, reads GAGVSQSPRYKVAKRGQDVALRCDPISGHVSLFWYQQALGQGPEFLTYFQNEAQLDKSGLPSDRFFAERPEGSVSTLKIQRTQQEDSAVYLCASSLVFSRPPVNSPKETQYFGPGTRLLVL.

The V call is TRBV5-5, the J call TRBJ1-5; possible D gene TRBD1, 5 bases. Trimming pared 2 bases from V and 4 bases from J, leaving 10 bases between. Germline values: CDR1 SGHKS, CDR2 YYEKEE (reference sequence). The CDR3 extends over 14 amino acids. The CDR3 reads CASSLKTVNQPQHF. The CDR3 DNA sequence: TGTGCCAGCAGCTTAAAGACAGTAAATCAGCCCCAGCATTTT.

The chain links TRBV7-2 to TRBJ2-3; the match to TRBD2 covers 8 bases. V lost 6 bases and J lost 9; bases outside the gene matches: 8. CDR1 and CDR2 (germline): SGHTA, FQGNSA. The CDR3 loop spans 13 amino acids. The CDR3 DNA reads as TGTGCCAGCAGTTCAGATAGCGGGAAAACGCAGTATTTT. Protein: CASSSDSGKTQYF.

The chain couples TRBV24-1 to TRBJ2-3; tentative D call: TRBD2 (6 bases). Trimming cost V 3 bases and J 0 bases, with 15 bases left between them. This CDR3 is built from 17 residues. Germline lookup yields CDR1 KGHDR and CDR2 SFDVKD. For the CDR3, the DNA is TGTGCCACCAGTGATCGGGGGACGGAATACAGCACAGATACGCAGTATTTT. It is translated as CATSDRGTEYSTDTQYF.